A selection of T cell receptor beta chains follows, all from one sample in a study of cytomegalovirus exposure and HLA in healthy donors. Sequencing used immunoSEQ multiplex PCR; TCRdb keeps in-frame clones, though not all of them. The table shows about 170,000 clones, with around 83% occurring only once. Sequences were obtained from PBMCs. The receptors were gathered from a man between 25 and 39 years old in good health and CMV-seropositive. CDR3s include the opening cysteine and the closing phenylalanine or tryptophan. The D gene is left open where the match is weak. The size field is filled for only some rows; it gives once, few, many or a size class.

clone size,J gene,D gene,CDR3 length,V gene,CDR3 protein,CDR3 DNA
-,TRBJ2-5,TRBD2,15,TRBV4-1,CASSYLTGGRETQYF,TGCGCCAGCAGCTATTTGACGGGGGGGCGGGAGACCCAGTACTTC
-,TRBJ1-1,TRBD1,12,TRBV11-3,CASSGQGAEAFF,TGTGCCAGCAGCGGACAGGGGGCAGAAGCTTTCTTT
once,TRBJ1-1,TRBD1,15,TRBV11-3,CASSFLTGTAKGAFF,TGTGCCAGCAGCTTTTTAACCGGGACAGCCAAAGGAGCTTTCTTT
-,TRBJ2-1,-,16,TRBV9,CASSVQGSSSYNEQFF,TGTGCCAGCAGCGTTCAGGGGTCCAGCTCCTACAATGAGCAGTTCTTC
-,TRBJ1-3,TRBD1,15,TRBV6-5,CASRPDRGRGNTIYF,TGTGCCAGCAGGCCCGACAGGGGACGCGGAAACACCATATATTTT
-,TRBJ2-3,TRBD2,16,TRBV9,CASSAQLAGVSDTQYF,TGTGCCAGCAGCGCCCAACTAGCGGGAGTTTCAGATACGCAGTATTTT
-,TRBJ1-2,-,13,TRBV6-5,CASRSTGSGGYTF,TGTGCCAGCAGATCCACAGGGTCGGGAGGCTACACCTTC
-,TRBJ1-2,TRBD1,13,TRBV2,CASSAGQNYGYTF,TGTGCCAGCAGTGCGGGACAGAACTATGGCTACACCTTC
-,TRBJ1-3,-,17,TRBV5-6,CASSLRGTLLSGNTIYF,TGTGCCAGCAGCTTAAGAGGGACTTTACTCTCTGGAAACACCATATATTTT
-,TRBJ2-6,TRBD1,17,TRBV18,CASSPSRGLSGANVLTF,TGTGCCAGCTCACCATCCAGGGGGCTCTCTGGGGCCAACGTCCTGACTTTC
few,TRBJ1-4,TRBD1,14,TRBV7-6,CASSFRDRNEKLFF,TGTGCCAGCAGCTTCCGGGACAGGAATGAAAAACTGTTTTTT
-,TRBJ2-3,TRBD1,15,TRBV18,CASSPPGTATDTQYF,TGTGCCAGCTCACCACCGGGGACAGCCACAGATACGCAGTATTTT
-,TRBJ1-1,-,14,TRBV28,CASSLGRPNTEAFF,TGTGCCAGCAGTTTGGGCAGACCGAACACTGAAGCTTTCTTT
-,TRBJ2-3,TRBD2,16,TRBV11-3,CASSLEGGSRADTQYF,TGTGCCAGCAGCTTAGAGGGCGGGAGTCGGGCAGATACGCAGTATTTT
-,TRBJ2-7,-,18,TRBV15,CATSRDKGQGYVSYEQYF,TGTGCCACCAGCAGAGATAAGGGGCAGGGTTACGTCTCCTACGAGCAGTACTTC
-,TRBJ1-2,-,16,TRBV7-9,CASSLSAGQLSYGYTF,TGTGCCAGCAGCTTGTCTGCCGGACAACTTTCCTATGGCTACACCTTC
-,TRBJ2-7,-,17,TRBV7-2,CASSLMSRDFGKGEQYF,TGTGCCAGCAGCTTGATGAGCCGGGACTTTGGAAAAGGCGAGCAGTACTTC
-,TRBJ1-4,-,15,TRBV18,CASSPPNSLNEKLFF,TGTGCCAGCTCACCACCCAACAGTTTAAATGAAAAACTGTTTTTT
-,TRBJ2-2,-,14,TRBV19,CASNRGSNTGELFF,TGTGCCAGTAATCGGGGGTCGAACACCGGGGAGCTGTTTTTT
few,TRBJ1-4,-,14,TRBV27,CASSLFGGREKLFF,TGTGCCAGCAGTTTATTCGGAGGCCGTGAAAAACTGTTTTTT
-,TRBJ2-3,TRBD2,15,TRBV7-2,CASSLGGRSTDTQYF,TGTGCCAGCAGCTTAGGCGGGAGAAGCACAGATACGCAGTATTTT
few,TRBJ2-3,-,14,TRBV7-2,CASSPPTSRDTQYF,TGTGCCAGCAGCCCCCCGACTTCAAGAGATACGCAGTATTTT
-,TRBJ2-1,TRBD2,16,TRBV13,CASSLGLAGAVNEQFF,TGTGCCAGCAGCTTAGGCCTAGCGGGGGCTGTCAATGAGCAGTTCTTC
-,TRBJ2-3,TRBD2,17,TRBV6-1,CASSEKIGAGGPDTQYF,TGTGCCAGCAGTGAAAAAATTGGAGCGGGAGGGCCAGATACGCAGTATTTT
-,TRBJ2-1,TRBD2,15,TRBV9,CASSVVSGGYNEQFF,TGTGCCAGCAGCGTAGTATCGGGAGGTTACAATGAGCAGTTCTTC
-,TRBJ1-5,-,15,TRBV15,CATSRKLNDNQPQHF,TGTGCCACCAGCAGAAAACTGAATGACAATCAGCCCCAGCATTTT
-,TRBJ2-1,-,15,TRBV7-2,CASSFQGFAYNEQFF,TGTGCCAGCAGCTTTCAGGGTTTCGCCTACAATGAGCAGTTCTTC
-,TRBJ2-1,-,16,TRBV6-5,CASSYTGRPLGNEQFF,TGTGCCAGCAGCTACACAGGGCGGCCTCTTGGGAATGAGCAGTTCTTC
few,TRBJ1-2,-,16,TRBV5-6,CASSPLGGAMDYGYTF,TGTGCCAGCAGCCCCCTAGGGGGGGCGATGGACTATGGCTACACCTTC
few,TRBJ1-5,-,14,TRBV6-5,CASSGQGRNQPQHF,TGTGCCAGCAGCGGGCAGGGCCGCAATCAGCCCCAGCATTTT
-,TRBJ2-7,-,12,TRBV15,CAPPGGDYEQYF,TGTGCCCCACCAGGAGGGGACTACGAGCAGTACTTC
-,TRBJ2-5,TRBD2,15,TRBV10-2,CASSEERESFETQYF,TGCGCCAGCAGTGAGGAGCGGGAGTCCTTTGAGACCCAGTACTTC
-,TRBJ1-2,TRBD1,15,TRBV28,CASGVPGQGANGYTF,TGTGCCAGTGGGGTCCCGGGACAGGGGGCAAATGGCTACACCTTC
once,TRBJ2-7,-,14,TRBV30,CAWSWRPAREEQYF,TGTGCCTGGTCCTGGAGACCAGCTCGGGAGGAGCAGTACTTC
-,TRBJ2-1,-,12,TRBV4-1,CASSQGANEQFF,TGCGCCAGCAGCCAAGGCGCAAATGAGCAGTTCTTC
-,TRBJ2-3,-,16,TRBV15,CATSRDYEGGPYTQYF,TGTGCCACCAGCAGAGATTATGAGGGAGGCCCTTATACGCAGTATTTT
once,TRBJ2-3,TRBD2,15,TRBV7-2,CASSRETSGRGTQYF,TGTGCCAGCAGCCGGGAGACTAGCGGTCGAGGAACGCAGTATTTT
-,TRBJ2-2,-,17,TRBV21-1,CASSKGQSPTNTGELFF,TGTGCCAGCAGCAAGGGACAGAGCCCGACGAACACCGGGGAGCTGTTTTTT
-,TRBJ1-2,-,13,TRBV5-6,CASSPGGNDGYTF,TGTGCCAGCAGCCCTGGGGGGAATGATGGCTACACCTTC
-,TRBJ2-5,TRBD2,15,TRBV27,CASSSGTSAQETQYF,TGTGCCAGCAGTTCCGGGACTAGCGCACAAGAGACCCAGTACTTC
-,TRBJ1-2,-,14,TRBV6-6,CASSLQGPGYGYTF,TGTGCCAGCTCCTTGCAGGGGCCCGGCTATGGCTACACCTTC
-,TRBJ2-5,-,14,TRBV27,CASRRVDSSETQYF,TGTGCCAGCAGGAGGGTGGACAGCTCCGAGACCCAGTACTTC
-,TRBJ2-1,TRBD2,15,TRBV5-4,CASSFSVAGYNEQFF,TGTGCCAGCAGCTTTTCAGTAGCGGGGTACAATGAGCAGTTCTTC
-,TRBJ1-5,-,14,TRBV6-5,CASSEDGRDAPQHF,TGTGCCAGCAGTGAAGATGGCAGGGATGCGCCCCAGCATTTT
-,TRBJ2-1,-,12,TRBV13,CASSLGLNEQFF,TGTGCCAGCAGCTTAGGACTCAATGAGCAGTTCTTC
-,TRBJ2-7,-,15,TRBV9,CASSVGGLFNNEQYF,TGTGCCAGCAGCGTGGGGGGTCTTTTTAACAACGAGCAGTACTTC
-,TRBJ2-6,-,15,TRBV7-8,CASSSQGTGANVLTF,TGTGCCAGCAGCTCACAGGGAACAGGGGCCAACGTCCTGACTTTC
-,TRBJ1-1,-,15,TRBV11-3,CASSLGRFSGTEAFF,TGTGCCAGCAGCTTAGGAAGGTTCTCGGGCACTGAAGCTTTCTTT
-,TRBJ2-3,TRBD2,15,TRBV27,CASSIRLAVTDTQYF,TGTGCCAGCAGTATCAGACTAGCGGTGACAGATACGCAGTATTTT
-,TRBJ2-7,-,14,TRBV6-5,CASSSGLSSYEQYF,TGTGCCAGCAGTTCGGGACTCAGCTCCTACGAGCAGTACTTC
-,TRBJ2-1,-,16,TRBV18,CASSPVGGSSYNEQFF,TGTGCCAGCTCACCCGTCGGCGGTAGCTCCTACAATGAGCAGTTCTTC
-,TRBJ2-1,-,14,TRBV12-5,CASGRPQGPDEQFF,TGTGCTAGTGGACGACCGCAGGGTCCGGATGAGCAGTTCTTC
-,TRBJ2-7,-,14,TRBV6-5,CASSPLPGGHEQYF,TGTGCCAGCAGCCCCCTCCCTGGGGGCCACGAGCAGTACTTC